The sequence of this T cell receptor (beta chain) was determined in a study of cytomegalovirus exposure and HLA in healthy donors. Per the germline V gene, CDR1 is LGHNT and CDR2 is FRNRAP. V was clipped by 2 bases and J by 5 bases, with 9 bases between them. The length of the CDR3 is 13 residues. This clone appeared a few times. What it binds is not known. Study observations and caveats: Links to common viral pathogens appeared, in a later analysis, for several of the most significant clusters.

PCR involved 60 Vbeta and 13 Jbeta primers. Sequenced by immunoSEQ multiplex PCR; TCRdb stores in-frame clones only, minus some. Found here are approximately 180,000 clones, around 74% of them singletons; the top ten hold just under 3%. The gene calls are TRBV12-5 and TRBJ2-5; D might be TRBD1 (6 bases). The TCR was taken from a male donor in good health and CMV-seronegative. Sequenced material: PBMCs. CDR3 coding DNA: TGTGCTAGTGGTTTGAACAGGGTTGAGACCCAGTACTTC. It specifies CASGLNRVETQYF.